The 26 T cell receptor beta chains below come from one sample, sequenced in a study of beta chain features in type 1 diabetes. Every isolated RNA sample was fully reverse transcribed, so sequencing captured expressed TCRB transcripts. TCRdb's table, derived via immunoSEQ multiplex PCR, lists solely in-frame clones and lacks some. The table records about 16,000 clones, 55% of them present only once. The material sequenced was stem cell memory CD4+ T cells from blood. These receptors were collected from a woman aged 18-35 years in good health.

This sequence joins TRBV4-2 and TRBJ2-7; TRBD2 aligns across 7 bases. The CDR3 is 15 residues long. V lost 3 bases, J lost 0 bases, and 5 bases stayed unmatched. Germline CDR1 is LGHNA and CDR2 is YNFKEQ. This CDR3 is CASSQAGTTSYEQYF. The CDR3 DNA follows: TGTGCCAGCAGCCAGGCGGGGACTACCTCCTACGAGCAGTACTTC.

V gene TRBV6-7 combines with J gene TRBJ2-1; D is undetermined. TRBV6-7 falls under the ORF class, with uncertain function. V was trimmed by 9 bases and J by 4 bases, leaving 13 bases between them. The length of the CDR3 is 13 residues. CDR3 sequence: CARALRPYNEQFF. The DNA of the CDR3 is TGTGCCAGAGCGCTGCGGCCTTACAATGAGCAGTTCTTC.

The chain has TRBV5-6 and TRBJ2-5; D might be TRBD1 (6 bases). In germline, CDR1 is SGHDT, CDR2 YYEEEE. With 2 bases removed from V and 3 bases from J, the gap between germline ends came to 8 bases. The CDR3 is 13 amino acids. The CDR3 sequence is CASSLGGEETQYF. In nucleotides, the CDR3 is TGTGCCAGCAGCTTAGGGGGTGAAGAGACCCAGTACTTC.

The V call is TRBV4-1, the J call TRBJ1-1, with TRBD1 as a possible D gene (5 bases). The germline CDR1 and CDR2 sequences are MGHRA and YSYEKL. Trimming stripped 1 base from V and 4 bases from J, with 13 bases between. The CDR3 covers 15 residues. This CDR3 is CASSQVGREGTEAFF. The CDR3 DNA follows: TGCGCCAGCAGCCAAGTGGGCAGGGAGGGCACTGAAGCTTTCTTT.

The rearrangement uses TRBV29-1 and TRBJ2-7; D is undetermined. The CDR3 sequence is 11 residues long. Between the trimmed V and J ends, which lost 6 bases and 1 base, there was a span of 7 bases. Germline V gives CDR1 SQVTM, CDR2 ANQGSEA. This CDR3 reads CSVGESYEQYF. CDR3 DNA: TGCAGCGTCGGAGAGTCCTACGAGCAGTACTTC.

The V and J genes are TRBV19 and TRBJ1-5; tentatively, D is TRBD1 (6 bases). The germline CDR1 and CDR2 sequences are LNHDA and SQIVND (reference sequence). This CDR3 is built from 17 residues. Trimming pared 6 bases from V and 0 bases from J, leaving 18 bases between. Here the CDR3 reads CASRPGTRLYSNQPQHF. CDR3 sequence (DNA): TGTGCCAGTAGGCCCGGGACACGACTTTATAGCAATCAGCCCCAGCATTTT. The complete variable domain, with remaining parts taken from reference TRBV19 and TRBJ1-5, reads DGGITQSPKYLFRKEGQNVTLSCEQNLNHDAMYWYRQDPGQGLRLIYYSQIVNDFQKGDIAEGYSVSREKKESFPLTVTSAQKNPTAFYLCASRPGTRLYSNQPQHFGDGTRLSIL.

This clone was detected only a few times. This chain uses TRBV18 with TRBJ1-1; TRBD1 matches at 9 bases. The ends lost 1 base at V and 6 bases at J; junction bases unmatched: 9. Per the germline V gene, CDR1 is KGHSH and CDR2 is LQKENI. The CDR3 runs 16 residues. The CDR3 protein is CASSPLSWDRAAEAFF. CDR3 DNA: TGTGCCAGCTCACCACTCTCCTGGGACAGGGCGGCTGAAGCTTTCTTT.

The CDR3 nucleotides read TGCGCCAGCAGCCAACCCTTACAGGACCGCAAATACACCATATATTTT. Its translation: CASSQPLQDRKYTIYF. The rearrangement links TRBV4-1 to TRBJ1-3; the D gene is possibly TRBD1 (5 bases). V was clipped by 2 bases and J by 8 bases, with 19 bases between them. Looked up from germline, CDR1 is MGHRA and CDR2 is YSYEKL. This CDR3 spans 16 amino acids.

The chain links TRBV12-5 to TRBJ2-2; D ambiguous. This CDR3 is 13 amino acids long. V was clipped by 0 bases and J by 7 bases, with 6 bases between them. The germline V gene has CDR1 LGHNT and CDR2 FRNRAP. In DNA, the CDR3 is TGTGCTAGTGGTTTGGTACCCGGCGGGGAGCTGTTTTTT. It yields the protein CASGLVPGGELFF.

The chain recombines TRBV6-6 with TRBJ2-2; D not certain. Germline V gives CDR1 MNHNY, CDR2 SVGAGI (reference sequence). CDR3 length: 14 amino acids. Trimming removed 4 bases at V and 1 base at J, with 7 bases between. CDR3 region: CASSFQENTGELFF. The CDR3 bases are TGTGCCAGCAGTTTCCAGGAGAACACCGGGGAGCTGTTTTTT.

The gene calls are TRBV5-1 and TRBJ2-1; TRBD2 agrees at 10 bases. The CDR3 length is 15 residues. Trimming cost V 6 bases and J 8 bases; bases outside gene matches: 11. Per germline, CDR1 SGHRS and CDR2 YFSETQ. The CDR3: CASTRAGGGGHEQFF. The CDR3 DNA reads TGCGCCAGCACACGAGCGGGAGGGGGGGGTCATGAGCAGTTCTTC.

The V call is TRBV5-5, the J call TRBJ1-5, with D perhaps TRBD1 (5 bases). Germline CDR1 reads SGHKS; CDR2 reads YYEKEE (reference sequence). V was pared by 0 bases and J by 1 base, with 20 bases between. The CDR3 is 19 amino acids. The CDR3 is CASSLGQGSRYGSNQPQHF. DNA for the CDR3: TGTGCCAGCAGCTTGGGTCAGGGATCAAGGTATGGGAGCAATCAGCCCCAGCATTTT. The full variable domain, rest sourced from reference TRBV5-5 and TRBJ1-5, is DAGVTQSPTHLIKTRGQQVTLRCSPISGHKSVSWYQQVLGQGPQFIFQYYEKEERGRGNFPDRFSARQFPNYSSELNVNALLLGDSALYLCASSLGQGSRYGSNQPQHFGDGTRLSIL.

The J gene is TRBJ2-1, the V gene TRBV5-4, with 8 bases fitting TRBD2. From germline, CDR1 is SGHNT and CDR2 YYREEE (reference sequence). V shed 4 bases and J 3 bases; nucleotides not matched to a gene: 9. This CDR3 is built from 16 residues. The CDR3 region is CASSLGVAGFYNEQFF. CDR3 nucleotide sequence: TGTGCCAGCAGCCTAGGAGTAGCGGGATTCTACAATGAGCAGTTCTTC.

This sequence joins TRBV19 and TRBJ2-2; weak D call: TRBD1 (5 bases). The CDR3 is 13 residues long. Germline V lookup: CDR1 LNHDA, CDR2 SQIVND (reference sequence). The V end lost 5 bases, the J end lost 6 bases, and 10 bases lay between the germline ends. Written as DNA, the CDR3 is TGTGCCAGTAGTGGACAAGGGGCCGGGGAGCTGTTTTTT. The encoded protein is CASSGQGAGELFF.

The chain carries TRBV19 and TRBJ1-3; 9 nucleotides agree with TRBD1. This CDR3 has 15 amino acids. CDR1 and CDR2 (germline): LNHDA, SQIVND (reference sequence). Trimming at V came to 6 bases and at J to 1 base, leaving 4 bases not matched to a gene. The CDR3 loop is CASSRQGGSGNTIYF. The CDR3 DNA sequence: TGTGCCAGTAGCAGACAGGGGGGTTCTGGAAACACCATATATTTT.

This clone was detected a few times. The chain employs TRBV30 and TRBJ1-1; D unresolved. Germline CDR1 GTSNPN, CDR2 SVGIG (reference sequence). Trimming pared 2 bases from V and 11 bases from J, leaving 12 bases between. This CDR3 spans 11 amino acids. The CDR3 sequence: CAWSLFLEAFF. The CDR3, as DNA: TGTGCCTGGAGTTTATTTCTGGAGGCTTTCTTT. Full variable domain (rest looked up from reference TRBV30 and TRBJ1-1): SQTIHQWPATLVQPVGSPLSLECTVEGTSNPNLYWYRQAAGRGLQLLFYSVGIGQISSEVPQNLSASRPQDRQFILSSKKLLLSDSGFYLCAWSLFLEAFFGQGTRLTVV.

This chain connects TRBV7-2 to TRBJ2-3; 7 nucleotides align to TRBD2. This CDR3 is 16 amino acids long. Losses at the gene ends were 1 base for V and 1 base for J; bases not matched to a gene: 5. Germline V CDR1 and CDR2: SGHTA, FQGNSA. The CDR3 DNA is TGTGCCAGCAGCTTAGTAGGACTAGGAGGCACAGATACGCAGTATTTT. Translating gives CASSLVGLGGTDTQYF.

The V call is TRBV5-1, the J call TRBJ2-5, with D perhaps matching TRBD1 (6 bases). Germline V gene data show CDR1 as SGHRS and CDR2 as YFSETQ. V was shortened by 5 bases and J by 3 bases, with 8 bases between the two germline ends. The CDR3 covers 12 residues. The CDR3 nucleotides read TGCGCCAGCAGTCAGGGGAAAGAGACCCAGTACTTC. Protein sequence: CASSQGKETQYF.

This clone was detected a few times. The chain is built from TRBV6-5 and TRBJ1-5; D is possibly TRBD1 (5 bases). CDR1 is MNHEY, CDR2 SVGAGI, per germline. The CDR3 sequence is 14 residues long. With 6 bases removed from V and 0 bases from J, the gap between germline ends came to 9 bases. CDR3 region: CASSSGYSNQPQHF. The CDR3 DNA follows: TGTGCCAGCAGCTCAGGGTATAGCAATCAGCCCCAGCATTTT.

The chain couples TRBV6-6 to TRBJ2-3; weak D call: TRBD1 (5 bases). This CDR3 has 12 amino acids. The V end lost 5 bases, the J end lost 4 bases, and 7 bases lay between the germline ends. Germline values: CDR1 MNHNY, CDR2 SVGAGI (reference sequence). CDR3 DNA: TGTGCCAGCAGTACGACAGCAGATACGCAGTATTTT. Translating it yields CASSTTADTQYF.

CDR3 loop: CASSSPSKETQYF. CDR3 coding DNA: TGTGCCAGCAGCTCCCCTAGCAAAGAGACCCAGTACTTC. This sequence joins TRBV7-9 and TRBJ2-5, with TRBD2 as a possible D gene (5 bases). Germline CDR1 SEHNR, CDR2 FQNEAQ (reference sequence). CDR3 length equals 13 residues. The ends were cut back, 4 bases at V and 3 bases at J, with 9 bases in the middle.

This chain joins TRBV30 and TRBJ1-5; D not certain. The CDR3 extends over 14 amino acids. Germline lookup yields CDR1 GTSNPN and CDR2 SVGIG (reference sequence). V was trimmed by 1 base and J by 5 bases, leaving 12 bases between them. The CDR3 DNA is TGTGCCTGGAGTGCCGGTCAATCGGATCAGCCCCAGCATTTT. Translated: CAWSAGQSDQPQHF.

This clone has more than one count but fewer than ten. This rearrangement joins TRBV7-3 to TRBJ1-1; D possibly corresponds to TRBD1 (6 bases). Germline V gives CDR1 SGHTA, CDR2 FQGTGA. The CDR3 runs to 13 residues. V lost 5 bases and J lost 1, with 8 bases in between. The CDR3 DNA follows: TGTGCCAGCAGCCCGGGACAGAACACTGAAGCTTTCTTT. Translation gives CASSPGQNTEAFF.

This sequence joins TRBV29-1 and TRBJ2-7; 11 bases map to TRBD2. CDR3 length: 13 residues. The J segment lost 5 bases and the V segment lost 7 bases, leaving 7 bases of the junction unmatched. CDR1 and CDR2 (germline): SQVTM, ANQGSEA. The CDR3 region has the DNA TGCAGCGGAACTAGCGGGAGAATCGACGAGCAGTACTTC. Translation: CSGTSGRIDEQYF.

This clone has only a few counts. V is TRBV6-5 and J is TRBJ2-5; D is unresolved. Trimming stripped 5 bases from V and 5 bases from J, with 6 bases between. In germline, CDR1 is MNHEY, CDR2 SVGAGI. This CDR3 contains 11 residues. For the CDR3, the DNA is TGTGCCAGCAGTACTGAGGAGACCCAGTACTTC. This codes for CASSTEETQYF.

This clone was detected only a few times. The CDR3 sequence: CAWKVGGVRQETQYF. In nucleotides, the CDR3 is TGTGCCTGGAAGGTCGGCGGGGTCAGACAAGAGACCCAGTACTTC. The chain joins TRBV30 to TRBJ2-5, with a possible D match to TRBD2 (6 bases). Trimming shortened V by 4 bases and J by 2 bases, and 17 bases separated the two germline ends. The V gene's germline CDR1 is GTSNPN and CDR2 SVGIG (reference sequence). This CDR3 is built from 15 residues.